These T cell receptor beta chains were read from a single sample in a study of blood T cell repertoires in COVID-19. This table comes from immunoSEQ multiplex PCR, and its TCRdb copy is limited to in-frame clones, with some not included. The data contain 200,000 to 250,000 clones, over 80% of them singletons. The sequencing sample was made of peripheral blood. The receptors were sampled from a man aged 30-40 years with COVID-19, enrolled during active disease. CDR3s include the opening cysteine and the closing phenylalanine or tryptophan. Fields, in order: J gene, V gene, clone size, D gene, CDR3 protein, CDR3 DNA. A D gene is named only where the DNA matches it firmly. Rows give clone size only sometimes, using once, few, many, or a class for an expanded clone.

TRBJ1-5	TRBV13	.	.	CASSLRGRQSNQPQHF	TGTGCCAGCAGCTTAAGAGGCCGACAGAGCAATCAGCCCCAGCATTTT
TRBJ1-2	TRBV28	.	TRBD1	CASSLSRGRGGYTF	TGTGCCAGCAGTTTATCAAGGGGGCGAGGAGGCTACACCTTC
TRBJ1-1	TRBV10-3	.	TRBD1	CAIRDRYNTEAFF	TGTGCCATCAGGGACAGGTACAACACTGAAGCTTTCTTT
TRBJ1-2	TRBV18	once	.	CASLAAGSNYGYTF	TGTGCCAGCTTAGCGGCAGGGTCTAACTATGGCTACACCTTC
TRBJ1-1	TRBV18	.	TRBD1	CASSPPGTGFNTEAFF	TGTGCCAGCTCACCTCCCGGGACAGGGTTTAACACTGAAGCTTTCTTT
TRBJ1-3	TRBV10-3	.	.	CAISQNPGNTIYF	TGTGCCATCAGTCAGAACCCTGGAAACACCATATATTTT
TRBJ1-2	TRBV7-9	once	.	CASSLARDGYTF	TGTGCCAGCAGCTTAGCCCGGGATGGCTACACCTTC
TRBJ1-1	TRBV6-5	.	TRBD1	CASSQLTGGRTEAFF	TGTGCCAGCAGTCAGCTGACAGGGGGCAGAACTGAAGCTTTCTTT
TRBJ1-5	TRBV7-2	.	TRBD1	CASSLGQGINQPQHF	TGTGCCAGCAGCCTGGGACAGGGGATCAATCAGCCCCAGCATTTT
TRBJ2-1	TRBV28	.	TRBD2	CASSSAGGRYNEQFF	TGTGCCAGCAGTTCAGCGGGAGGGCGATACAATGAGCAGTTCTTC
TRBJ2-3	TRBV15	.	.	CATSREGRGPDTQYF	TGTGCCACCAGCAGAGAAGGTAGGGGCCCAGATACGCAGTATTTT
TRBJ2-1	TRBV7-3	.	TRBD2	CASSLLAGAYNEQFF	TGTGCCAGCAGCTTACTAGCGGGGGCCTACAATGAGCAGTTCTTC
TRBJ1-6	TRBV2	.	.	CASTERRTNSPLHF	TGTGCCAGCACAGAGCGGCGGACTAATTCACCCCTCCACTTT
TRBJ1-2	TRBV18	.	.	CASSPTSGTLYGYTF	TGTGCCAGCTCACCAACCAGCGGGACACTGTATGGCTACACCTTC
TRBJ2-7	TRBV4-3	.	TRBD1	CASSQNFGTGSNEQYF	TGCGCCAGCAGCCAAAATTTTGGGACAGGGAGCAACGAGCAGTACTTC
TRBJ1-6	TRBV11-2	.	.	CASSLVQGNSPLHF	TGTGCCAGCAGCTTAGTGCAGGGGAATTCACCCCTCCACTTT
TRBJ2-2	TRBV15	.	TRBD2	CATSRTSGRARTGELFF	TGTGCCACCAGCAGGACTAGCGGGAGGGCCCGAACCGGGGAGCTGTTTTTT
TRBJ2-3	TRBV11-2	.	.	CASSTALRLGSSTDTQYF	TGTGCCAGCAGCACCGCCCTGAGACTCGGAAGTAGCACAGATACGCAGTATTTT
TRBJ1-2	TRBV5-1	.	TRBD1	CASSLAPTGGSYGYTF	TGCGCCAGCAGCTTGGCCCCGACAGGGGGTAGCTATGGCTACACCTTC
TRBJ1-1	TRBV5-1	.	.	CASSQTTLNTEAFF	TGCGCCAGCAGCCAAACGACACTGAACACTGAAGCTTTCTTT
TRBJ2-5	TRBV19	.	.	CASSIRGQTQYF	TGTGCCAGTAGTATCAGGGGCCAGACCCAGTACTTC
TRBJ1-1	TRBV6-6	once	.	CASSQAGVSEAFF	TGTGCCAGCAGTCAGGCGGGGGTGTCTGAAGCTTTCTTT
TRBJ1-2	TRBV28	.	.	CASSIRVRPITNYGYTF	TGTGCCAGCAGTATTCGGGTCAGACCAATAACTAACTATGGCTACACCTTC
TRBJ2-3	TRBV9	.	.	CASSPQGTPALSDTQYF	TGTGCCAGCAGCCCCCAGGGAACACCAGCTCTTTCAGATACGCAGTATTTT
TRBJ2-7	TRBV4-3	.	TRBD1	CASSQVRDRGRSGQYF	TGCGCCAGCAGCCAAGTGAGGGACAGGGGGCGTAGCGGGCAGTACTTC
TRBJ1-6	TRBV12-2	.	.	CASRLGGRGHGRSSYNSPLHF	TGTGCAAGTCGCTTAGGCGGGCGGGGGCATGGACGGAGCTCCTATAATTCACCCCTCCACTTT
TRBJ1-5	TRBV10-2	.	.	CASSPTRAGYSNQPQHF	TGCGCCAGCAGCCCTACGCGAGCAGGGTATAGCAATCAGCCCCAGCATTTT
TRBJ1-2	TRBV4-2	.	.	CASSQDQGNYGYTF	TGTGCCAGCAGCCAAGATCAGGGGAACTATGGCTACACCTTC
TRBJ2-7	TRBV18	once	TRBD1	CASSQSGTGGGTYEQYF	TGTGCCAGCTCACAATCCGGGACAGGGGGGGGGACCTACGAGCAGTACTTC
TRBJ2-1	TRBV10-3	.	TRBD1	CAISGGPGQGKNNEQFF	TGTGCCATCAGTGGGGGGCCGGGACAGGGGAAGAACAATGAGCAGTTCTTC
TRBJ2-2	TRBV5-4	.	.	CASSLGTLQTGELFF	TGTGCCAGCAGCTTGGGGACTCTCCAAACCGGGGAGCTGTTTTTT
TRBJ1-5	TRBV6-5	.	.	CASNQGQRYQPQHF	TGTGCCAGCAACCAAGGACAGCGGTATCAGCCCCAGCATTTT
TRBJ2-3	TRBV7-2	.	.	CASSLALGLYTDTQYF	TGTGCCAGCAGCTTAGCTCTGGGACTCTACACAGATACGCAGTATTTT
TRBJ2-3	TRBV11-2	.	TRBD2	CASSLDRTSGRRTDTQYF	TGTGCCAGCAGCTTAGATCGGACTAGCGGGAGGCGGACAGATACGCAGTATTTT
TRBJ2-3	TRBV5-4	.	.	CASSFGGISTDTQYF	TGTGCCAGCAGCTTCGGCGGGATCAGCACAGATACGCAGTATTTT
TRBJ2-1	TRBV15	.	TRBD2	CATSRDSLGLAGNFSYNEQFF	TGTGCCACCAGCAGAGATAGTTTGGGGCTAGCGGGCAACTTCTCCTACAATGAGCAGTTCTTC
TRBJ2-3	TRBV24-1	.	.	CATSDYDRRTDTQYF	TGTGCCACCAGTGACTACGACAGGCGGACAGATACGCAGTATTTT
TRBJ1-2	TRBV5-6	few	.	CASSPVGSYYGYTF	TGTGCCAGCAGCCCCGTCGGGAGTTATTATGGCTACACCTTC
TRBJ2-7	TRBV2	.	TRBD1	CASGTGGASYEQYF	TGTGCCAGCGGGACAGGGGGCGCCTCCTACGAGCAGTACTTC
TRBJ2-3	TRBV5-1	.	.	CASSLARGGTDTQYF	TGCGCCAGCAGCTTGGCCAGGGGCGGGACAGATACGCAGTATTTT
TRBJ1-2	TRBV19	.	.	CASSILGSGGVNYGYTF	TGTGCCAGTAGTATTCTAGGGAGTGGAGGGGTAAACTATGGCTACACCTTC
TRBJ2-1	TRBV28	.	TRBD2	CASRPSSGSNEQFF	TGTGCCAGCAGACCCTCTAGCGGGAGCAATGAGCAGTTCTTC
TRBJ2-2	TRBV5-5	.	.	CASSPAGSYYTGELFF	TGTGCCAGCAGCCCGGCGGGGAGTTACTACACCGGGGAGCTGTTTTTT
TRBJ2-7	TRBV7-9	.	.	CASSLAAGLYPYEQYF	TGTGCCAGCAGCTTAGCGGCGGGGCTCTACCCCTACGAGCAGTACTTC
TRBJ2-7	TRBV27	.	TRBD1	CASRAGGTYEQYF	TGTGCCAGCAGGGCAGGGGGTACCTACGAGCAGTACTTC
TRBJ2-1	TRBV5-6	.	TRBD1	CASSHGQGRWEQFF	TGTGCCAGCAGCCATGGACAGGGGAGGTGGGAGCAGTTCTTC
TRBJ2-7	TRBV4-2	once	TRBD1	CASSRTGTGANEQYF	TGTGCCAGCAGCCGGACCGGGACAGGGGCGAACGAGCAGTACTTC
TRBJ2-2	TRBV7-3	.	TRBD2	CASRTSAANTGELFF	TGTGCCAGCCGGACTAGCGCAGCGAACACCGGGGAGCTGTTTTTT
TRBJ1-3	TRBV27	.	.	CASFPSGRGLSSGNTIYF	TGTGCCAGCTTCCCCTCCGGACGGGGTTTGTCCTCTGGAAACACCATATATTTT
TRBJ2-7	TRBV7-9	.	.	CASSLDSSYEQYF	TGTGCCAGCAGCTTAGACAGCTCCTACGAGCAGTACTTC
TRBJ2-7	TRBV30	.	.	CAWSTTAYNEQYF	TGTGCCTGGAGTACCACAGCCTACAACGAGCAGTACTTC
TRBJ1-5	TRBV6-5	.	.	CASSSGGYKQPQHF	TGTGCCAGCAGTTCGGGGGGCTATAAGCAGCCCCAGCATTTT
TRBJ2-6	TRBV5-1	.	TRBD1	CASSGQETNVLTF	TGCGCCAGCTCGGGACAGGAAACCAACGTCCTGACTTTC
TRBJ2-7	TRBV4-2	.	.	CASSQVPGTYEQYF	TGTGCCAGCAGCCAAGTGCCAGGGACCTACGAGCAGTACTTC
TRBJ1-2	TRBV28	.	.	CASSLSGYGYTF	TGTGCCAGCAGTTTAAGCGGCTATGGCTACACCTTC